One and the same sample provided the 32 T cell receptor beta chains below, sequenced in a study of blood T cell repertoires in COVID-19. Only in-frame clones appear in the TCRdb table, and some are missing; sequencing was by immunoSEQ multiplex PCR. The sample lists approximately 250,000 clones; approximately 86% were seen once. The specimen sequenced was peripheral blood. These receptors were collected from a man aged 40-49 years with active or convalescent COVID-19.

The genes are TRBV11-3 and TRBJ1-1; the match to TRBD1 covers 8 bases. The ends lost 0 bases at V and 1 base at J; junction bases unmatched: 13. Germline-derived CDR1 and CDR2 are SGHNT and YENEEA. The CDR3 runs 19 residues. DNA for the CDR3: TGTGCCAGCAGCTTAGATACGTTCTCGTGGCAGGGGGCGAACACTGAAGCTTTCTTT. As protein: CASSLDTFSWQGANTEAFF.

The V and J genes are TRBV7-9 and TRBJ1-6; 8 nucleotides align to TRBD1. The trim removed 5 bases at V and 9 bases at J, leaving 6 bases unmatched. Germline CDR1 is SEHNR and CDR2 is FQNEAQ (reference sequence). CDR3 length equals 14 residues. CDR3 loop: CASSTGQVVSPLHF. CDR3 nucleotide sequence: TGTGCCAGCAGCACGGGACAGGTGGTTTCACCCCTCCACTTT.

Comments on this clone: Different DNA sequences within this sample yield the same CDR3. V usage is TRBV9 and J usage is TRBJ1-1; 8 nucleotides match TRBD1. Germline CDR1 and CDR2: SGDLS and YYNGEE. This CDR3 spans 14 amino acids. The ends lost 4 bases at V and 3 bases at J; junction bases unmatched: 5. As DNA, the CDR3 is TGTGCCAGCAGCCCTCCGACAGGGGACACTGAAGCTTTCTTT. It specifies CASSPPTGDTEAFF.

V and J are TRBV7-2 and TRBJ1-4; D unclear. Deletions cut 4 bases from V and 0 bases from J, with 12 bases between. Germline V lookup: CDR1 SGHTA, CDR2 FQGNSA. The CDR3 is 16 residues long. CDR3 sequence (DNA): TGTGCCAGCAGCTCCCCCCCGAGTTCAACTAATGAAAAACTGTTTTTT. Residues: CASSSPPSSTNEKLFF.

The chain joins TRBV9 to TRBJ1-6, with 7 nucleotides matching TRBD1. This CDR3 comprises 15 residues. The junction had 13 bases not matched to a gene; V was cut back by 6 bases and J by 10 bases. From germline, CDR1 is SGDLS and CDR2 YYNGEE. The CDR3 here is CASTPGGDSISPLHF. The CDR3 region has the DNA TGTGCCAGCACTCCGGGGGGGGACAGTATCTCACCCCTCCACTTT.

V and J are TRBV18 and TRBJ1-4; D gene unclear. V shed 2 bases and J shed 10 bases, with 14 bases lying between them. Germline V CDR1 and CDR2: KGHSH, LQKENI. This CDR3 is built from 14 residues. The CDR3 is CASSPDHGVGKLFF. The CDR3, as DNA: TGTGCCAGCTCACCAGACCACGGGGTCGGAAAACTGTTTTTT.

The chain employs TRBV10-3 and TRBJ1-1; no clear D gene. CDR3 length: 14 amino acids. V lost 3 bases and J 1 base, leaving 9 bases between the germline ends. Germline V gene lookup returns CDR1 ENHRY and CDR2 SYGVKD. The CDR3 loop reads CAISERGGNTEAFF. The CDR3 DNA reads TGTGCCATCAGTGAACGGGGTGGGAACACTGAAGCTTTCTTT.

The rearrangement joins TRBV6-2 or TRBV6-3 to TRBJ2-7; 7 nucleotides line up with TRBD2. J lost 3 bases, V lost 3 bases, and 8 bases had no gene match. Germline CDR1 is MNHEY and CDR2 is SVGEGT. The CDR3 has 15 residues. This CDR3 reads CASSYGPAGNYEQYF. The CDR3 region has the DNA TGTGCCAGCAGTTATGGCCCAGCGGGAAACTACGAGCAGTACTTC.

J is TRBJ1-5 and V is TRBV5-1; weak D call: TRBD1 (6 bases). The CDR3 runs 13 residues. Trimming took 0 bases from V and 5 from J, leaving 6 bases between them. The germline gives CDR1 SGHRS, CDR2 YFSETQ. CDR3: CASSLAGDQPQHF. As DNA, the CDR3 is TGCGCCAGCAGCTTGGCAGGGGATCAGCCCCAGCATTTT.

The chain couples TRBV5-4 to TRBJ2-3; D is undetermined. Germline lookup yields CDR1 SGHNT and CDR2 YYREEE (reference sequence). This CDR3 comprises 13 residues. Trimming left V 2 bases short and J 0 bases short, with 4 bases between. In DNA form, the CDR3 reads TGTGCCAGCAGCTTTCAGAGCACAGATACGCAGTATTTT. Its translation: CASSFQSTDTQYF.

This chain links TRBV28 with TRBJ2-1; 8 nucleotides agree with TRBD1. Germline CDR1 and CDR2: MDHEN and SYDVKM. The V gene end was trimmed by 6 bases and the J gene end by 7 bases; junction bases not matched to a gene: 11. This CDR3 contains 15 residues. DNA of the CDR3: TGTGCCAGCAGGGGGCAGGGGGCGTTTTCGAATGAGCAGTTCTTC. It codes for CASRGQGAFSNEQFF. The full variable domain, rest sourced from reference TRBV28 and TRBJ2-1, is DVKVTQSSRYLVKRTGEKVFLECVQDMDHENMFWYRQDPGLGLRLIYFSYDVKMKEKGDIPEGYSVSREKKERFSLILESASTNQTSMYLCASRGQGAFSNEQFFGPGTRLTVL.

The chain couples TRBV30 to TRBJ2-6; D unresolved. CDR1 and CDR2 (germline): GTSNPN, SVGIG (reference sequence). The V gene lost 8 bases and the J gene lost 0 bases, with 14 bases spanning the gap. The CDR3 loop spans 15 amino acids. The CDR3 here is CAGDKDSSGANVLTF. In DNA form, the CDR3 reads TGTGCCGGCGACAAGGATAGCTCTGGGGCCAACGTCCTGACTTTC.

The chain recombines TRBV5-1 with TRBJ2-2; D is unclear. The V end was cut by 0 bases, the J end by 6 bases, with 12 bases between. From germline, CDR1 is SGHRS and CDR2 YFSETQ. CDR3 size: 15 residues. This CDR3 reads CASSLDPSAAGELFF. In DNA, the CDR3 is TGCGCCAGCAGCTTGGACCCTTCCGCAGCCGGGGAGCTGTTTTTT.

The V call is TRBV28, the J call TRBJ1-6; 8 bases are a match to TRBD1. V dropped 6 bases and J dropped 10; count of bases not matched to a gene: 14. This CDR3 has 16 amino acids. CDR1 and CDR2 from the germline V gene are MDHEN and SYDVKM. As DNA, the CDR3 is TGTGCCAGCAGCCCGGCGTTGGGACAGGCTGCGTCACCCCTCCACTTT. Encoded protein: CASSPALGQAASPLHF.

J is TRBJ2-5 and V is TRBV2, with D possibly being TRBD1 (6 bases). The CDR3 is 16 residues long. V shed 5 bases and J shed 2 bases, with 18 bases lying between them. The V gene's germline CDR1 is SNHLY and CDR2 FYNNEI. CDR3 region: CASSPNRPGQQETQYF. DNA for the CDR3: TGTGCCAGCAGTCCGAACAGACCGGGACAACAAGAGACCCAGTACTTC.

This rearrangement joins TRBV18 to TRBJ1-1, with no clear D. The length of the CDR3 is 12 residues. CDR1 KGHSH and CDR2 LQKENI come from the germline V gene. The V and J ends lost 2 bases and 11 bases respectively, with 12 bases between them. The CDR3, as DNA: TGTGCCAGCTCACCAAACCGGGATGGGGCTTTCTTT. Its translation is CASSPNRDGAFF. Full variable domain (remainder filled in from reference TRBV18 and TRBJ1-1): NAGVMQNPRHLVRRRGQEARLRCSPMKGHSHVYWYRQLPEEGLKFMVYLQKENIIDESGMPKERFSAEFPKEGPSILRIQQVVRGDSAAYFCASSPNRDGAFFGQGTRLTVV.

The chain recombines TRBV5-1 with TRBJ1-5; 8 nucleotides agree with TRBD1. The CDR3 extends over 15 amino acids. Germline lookup yields CDR1 SGHRS and CDR2 YFSETQ. Germline trimming cut 4 bases from V and 7 bases from J; bases unmatched to any gene: 10. CDR3 DNA sequence: TGCGCCAGCAGCGCCGGACAGGGTTCGGGACAGCCCCAGCATTTT. Protein: CASSAGQGSGQPQHF.

This clone was detected only once. The rearrangement uses TRBV4-1 and TRBJ1-1, with no clear D. V gave up 3 bases and J gave up 5 bases, with 13 bases separating them. The germline gives CDR1 MGHRA, CDR2 YSYEKL. CDR3 length: 14 amino acids. The CDR3 protein is CASSQAPGSTEAFF. CDR3 in DNA: TGCGCCAGCAGCCAGGCTCCGGGGAGTACTGAAGCTTTCTTT.

The J gene is TRBJ1-2, the V gene TRBV18, with a possible D match to TRBD1 (5 bases). Germline V gene lookup returns CDR1 KGHSH and CDR2 LQKENI. The CDR3 spans 14 residues. Trimming removed 0 bases at V and 4 bases at J, with 9 bases between. The CDR3 DNA reads as TGTGCCAGCTCACCACCAGCGGGGCTCTATGGCTACACCTTC. It yields the protein CASSPPAGLYGYTF.

Points on this clone: The junction differs from germline at one of its ends, possibly a read error. The V gene is TRBV7-9, the J gene TRBJ1-2; TRBD1 matches 9 bases. The CDR3 has 13 amino acids. Germline V gives CDR1 SEHNR, CDR2 FQNEAQ (reference sequence). The CDR3 region is CASSPGQGRTGIF. The CDR3 DNA reads TGTGCCAGCAGCCCGGGACAGGGAAGGACTGGGATCTTC.

The chain recombines TRBV6-5 with TRBJ1-1; no clear D gene. V was clipped by 6 bases and J by 0 bases, with 5 bases between them. Germline loops: CDR1 MNHEY, CDR2 SVGAGI. CDR3 size: 12 residues. The CDR3 loop reads CASRFVNTEAFF. The CDR3, as DNA: TGTGCCAGCAGGTTCGTGAACACTGAAGCTTTCTTT.

This chain connects TRBV7-9 to TRBJ2-5, with 7 bases matching TRBD1. V was pared by 5 bases and J by 4 bases, with 13 bases of the junction left unmatched. Germline V CDR1 and CDR2: SEHNR, FQNEAQ (reference sequence). The CDR3 totals 16 residues. CDR3 in amino acids: CASSPRDRRQGETQYF. CDR3 in DNA: TGTGCCAGCAGCCCTCGGGACCGACGACAGGGAGAGACCCAGTACTTC.

This chain connects TRBV7-6 to TRBJ2-2; 10 nucleotides line up with TRBD1. CDR3 length: 17 residues. CDR1 is SGHVS, CDR2 FNYEAQ, per germline. V dropped 5 bases and J dropped 6; count of bases not matched to a gene: 12. This chain's CDR3 is CASSPAGDRGRAGELFF. CDR3 DNA sequence: TGTGCCAGCAGCCCCGCCGGGGACAGGGGAAGGGCCGGGGAGCTGTTTTTT.

The chain combines TRBV24-1 with TRBJ2-2, with D uncertain. V lost 0 bases and J lost 4, with 8 bases in between. This CDR3 comprises 15 residues. Germline V CDR1 and CDR2: KGHDR, SFDVKD. The CDR3 is CATSDLGRATGELFF. The CDR3 nucleotides are TGTGCCACCAGTGATTTGGGGCGTGCCACCGGGGAGCTGTTTTTT.

The V gene is TRBV5-4, the J gene TRBJ1-2, with 8 bases aligning to TRBD1. Germline CDR1 and CDR2: SGHNT and YYREEE (reference sequence). V trimming: 4 bases; J trimming: 6 bases; junction bases outside the gene matches: 5. CDR3 length: 13 amino acids. The CDR3 region is CASSPPGGHGYTF. Here the CDR3 DNA reads TGTGCCAGCAGCCCCCCAGGGGGCCATGGCTACACCTTC.

The V gene is TRBV6-5, the J gene TRBJ2-7, with D perhaps TRBD1 (6 bases). Germline assignment: CDR1 MNHEY and CDR2 SVGAGI. This CDR3 has 13 amino acids. V shed 5 bases and J shed 3 bases, with 11 bases lying between them. The DNA of the CDR3 is TGTGCCAGCAGTCTCGGGGACAACTACGAGCAGTACTTC. Residues: CASSLGDNYEQYF.

The J gene is TRBJ2-5, the V gene TRBV28, with 8 bases fitting TRBD2. J was trimmed by 7 bases and V by 4 bases; bases with no gene match: 2. The germline gives CDR1 MDHEN, CDR2 SYDVKM. CDR3 length equals 12 residues. The CDR3 DNA reads as TGTGCCAGCAGTTCCGGGGGGGGGACCCAGTACTTC. Its translation: CASSSGGGTQYF.

The chain has TRBV11-3 and TRBJ2-1, with 7 bases fitting TRBD1. The CDR3 has 15 amino acids. Germline lookup yields CDR1 SGHNT and CDR2 YENEEA. With 5 bases clipped from V and 0 bases from J, the junction kept 4 bases outside the gene matches. CDR3 amino acids: CASSQQGSSYNEQFF. Here the CDR3 DNA reads TGTGCCAGCAGCCAACAGGGGAGCTCCTACAATGAGCAGTTCTTC.

The V gene is TRBV2, the J gene TRBJ2-2; TRBD1 matches 8 bases. The CDR3 sequence is 18 residues long. The germline V gene has CDR1 SNHLY and CDR2 FYNNEI. After removal of 4 bases from V and 1 base from J, the junction contained 11 bases not matched to a gene. Written as DNA, the CDR3 is TGTGCCAGCAGTGTGTCCGGGACAGGCGTACTGAACACCGGGGAGCTGTTTTTT. It yields the protein CASSVSGTGVLNTGELFF.

The V gene is TRBV10-2, the J gene TRBJ2-5; TRBD1 matches at 8 bases. Germline V gives CDR1 WSHSY, CDR2 SAAADI. CDR3 length: 14 residues. The junction had 7 bases not matched to a gene; V was cut back by 6 bases and J by 4 bases. For the CDR3, the DNA is TGCGCCAGCAGGGCAAACGACAGGGGAGAGACCCAGTACTTC. It translates to CASRANDRGETQYF.

This clone occurred a few times. The CDR3 here is CASSEARPIQGEAFF. In DNA, the CDR3 is TGTGCCAGCAGTGAAGCACGGCCAATACAGGGAGAAGCTTTCTTT. The V and J genes are TRBV6-1 and TRBJ1-1; tentatively, D is TRBD1 (6 bases). Germline V gene lookup returns CDR1 MNHNS and CDR2 SASEGT. V was clipped by 0 bases and J by 8 bases, with 16 bases between them. The CDR3 spans 15 residues.

The chain carries TRBV27 and TRBJ2-1; maybe TRBD2 (5 bases). The CDR3 is 12 amino acids. Trimming cost V 3 bases and J 8 bases, with 8 bases left between them. Germline CDR1 MNHEY, CDR2 SMNVEV (reference sequence). The CDR3 nucleotides read TGTGCCAGCAGTTTTGAGGGCGATGAGCAGTTCTTC. Protein product: CASSFEGDEQFF.